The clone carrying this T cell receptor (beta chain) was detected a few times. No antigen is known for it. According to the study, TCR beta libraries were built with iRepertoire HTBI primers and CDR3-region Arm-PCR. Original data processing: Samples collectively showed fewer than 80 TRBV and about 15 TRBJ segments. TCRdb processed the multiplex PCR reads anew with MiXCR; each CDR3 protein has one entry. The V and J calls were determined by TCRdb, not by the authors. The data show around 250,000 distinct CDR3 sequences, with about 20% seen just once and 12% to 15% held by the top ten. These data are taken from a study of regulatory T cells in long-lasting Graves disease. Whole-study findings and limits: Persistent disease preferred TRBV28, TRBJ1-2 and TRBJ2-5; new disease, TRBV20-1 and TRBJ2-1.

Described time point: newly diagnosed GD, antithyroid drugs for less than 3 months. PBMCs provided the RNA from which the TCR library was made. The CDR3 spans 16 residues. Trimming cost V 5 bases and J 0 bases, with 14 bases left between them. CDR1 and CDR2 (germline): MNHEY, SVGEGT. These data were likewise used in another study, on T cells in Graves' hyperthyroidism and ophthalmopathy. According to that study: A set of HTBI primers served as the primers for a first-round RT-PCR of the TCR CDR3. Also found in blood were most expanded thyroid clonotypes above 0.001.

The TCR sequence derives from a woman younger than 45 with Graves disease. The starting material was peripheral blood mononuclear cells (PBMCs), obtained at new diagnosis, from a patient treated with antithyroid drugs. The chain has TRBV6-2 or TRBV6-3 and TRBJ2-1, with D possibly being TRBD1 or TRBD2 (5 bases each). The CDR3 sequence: CASSEAGGYSYNEQFF. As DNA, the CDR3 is TGTGCCAGCAGTGAAGCTGGGGGATACTCCTACAATGAGCAGTTCTTC.